Listed here are 28 T cell receptor beta chains from one sample, sequenced in a study of beta chain features in type 1 diabetes. Expressed TCRB transcripts were sequenced because the entire RNA isolate underwent reverse transcription. Libraries were prepared by immunoSEQ multiplex PCR; TCRdb keeps only in-frame clonotypes and omits some of them. Seen here are 250,000 to 300,000 clones, under 8.5% observed once, and the top ten hold approximately 1%. Material for sequencing was central memory CD4+ T cells from blood. Receptors were obtained from a woman younger than 30 in good health.

This clone was observed a few times. This chain uses TRBV7-8 with TRBJ1-5; no firm D call. Germline lookup yields CDR1 SGHVS and CDR2 FQNEAQ. V lost 7 bases and J 3 bases, leaving 13 bases between the germline ends. The CDR3 has 14 residues. The CDR3 bases are TGTGCCAGCACTGCGGCCACCGTCAATCAGCCCCAGCATTTT. Its translation: CASTAATVNQPQHF.

The rearrangement joins TRBV6-5 to TRBJ2-1, with D tentatively TRBD1 or TRBD2 (5 bases each). Trimming removed 8 bases at V and 6 bases at J, with 14 bases between. Germline loops: CDR1 MNHEY, CDR2 SVGAGI. This CDR3 is built from 13 residues. The CDR3 sequence is CASPPRAGNEQFF. In DNA form, the CDR3 reads TGTGCCAGCCCGCCCAGGGCGGGCAATGAGCAGTTCTTC.

This clone was found many times. The conserved phenylalanine or tryptophan normally closing the CDR3 is absent here, so this likely arose from a read error. The DNA is omitted, as the CDR3 cannot be located on it reliably, and the CDR3 follows TCRdb's listing. The chain uses TRBV19 and TRBJ1-2. Germline CDR1 LNHDA, CDR2 SQIVND (reference sequence). The CDR3 is 12 amino acids long, termini counted. The CDR3 sequence is CASSTSPVRIVL.

This clone has at least ten counts. This chain links TRBV27 with TRBJ2-3; 7 bases agree with TRBD2. V was clipped by 8 bases and J by 4 bases; unmatched bases: 12. In germline, CDR1 is MNHEY, CDR2 SMNVEV (reference sequence). This CDR3 comprises 15 residues. This CDR3 reads CASLRGGGGSDTQYF. The CDR3 coding sequence is TGTGCCAGCCTCCGCGGCGGGGGAGGCTCAGATACGCAGTATTTT.

The sample holds a few counts of this clone. The chain couples TRBV6-6 to TRBJ2-3; maybe TRBD1 (5 bases). CDR1 is MNHNY and CDR2 is SVGAGI in the germline V gene (reference sequence). The CDR3 loop spans 15 amino acids. Trimming stripped 2 bases from V and 4 bases from J, with 13 bases between. CDR3 protein: CASSYQKGSADTQYF. CDR3 DNA: TGTGCCAGCAGTTACCAAAAGGGGTCGGCAGATACGCAGTATTTT.

The genes are TRBV4-2 and TRBJ2-1; 10 bases agree with TRBD2. CDR3 size: 16 residues. Germline assignment: CDR1 LGHNA and CDR2 YNFKEQ. V was pared by 0 bases and J by 9 bases, with 8 bases of the junction left unmatched. The CDR3 is CASSQESGRARSEQFF. The CDR3 DNA is TGTGCCAGCAGCCAAGAGAGCGGGAGGGCCCGTAGTGAGCAGTTCTTC.

This clone has at least ten counts. The rearrangement joins TRBV6-6 to TRBJ2-7; D call uncertain. CDR1 and CDR2 (germline): MNHNY, SVGAGI (reference sequence). The V end lost 6 bases, the J end lost 1 base, and 13 bases lay between the germline ends. The CDR3 sequence is 14 residues long. The CDR3 nucleotides are TGTGCCAGCAGAGCCTTTACGGATTCCTACGAGCAGTACGTC. This translates into CASRAFTDSYEQYV.

This clone was seen a handful of times. This same CDR3 is encoded by further DNA sequences in the sample. The V gene is TRBV18, the J gene TRBJ1-1; no clear D gene. CDR3 length equals 11 residues. In germline, CDR1 is KGHSH, CDR2 LQKENI. Deletions cut 3 bases from V and 4 bases from J, with 3 bases between. The CDR3 coding sequence is TGTGCCAGCTCACCGGGCACTGAAGCTTTCTTT. Amino acids: CASSPGTEAFF. The whole variable domain, filled in from reference TRBV18 and TRBJ1-1, reads NAGVMQNPRHLVRRRGQEARLRCSPMKGHSHVYWYRQLPEEGLKFMVYLQKENIIDESGMPKERFSAEFPKEGPSILRIQQVVRGDSAAYFCASSPGTEAFFGQGTRLTVV.

The chain joins TRBV6-5 to TRBJ1-2; D not certain. The CDR3 extends over 14 amino acids. Looked up from germline, CDR1 is MNHEY and CDR2 is SVGAGI. V lost 2 bases to trimming and J lost 4 bases, with 11 bases between them. Here the CDR3 reads CASSYDSAPYGYTF. The CDR3 coding sequence is TGTGCCAGCAGTTACGATTCGGCCCCCTATGGCTACACCTTC.

V gene TRBV2 combines with J gene TRBJ2-1; 15 positions match TRBD2. CDR1 is SNHLY, CDR2 FYNNEI, per germline. V lost 6 bases to trimming and J lost 5 bases; unmatched junction nucleotides: 8. The CDR3 has 17 residues. The chain's CDR3 is CASRESGLAGGHNEQFF. DNA for the CDR3: TGTGCCAGCAGGGAGAGTGGACTAGCGGGGGGGCACAATGAGCAGTTCTTC.

V usage is TRBV30 and J usage is TRBJ1-6, with 11 bases identical to TRBD1. The CDR3 consists of 16 residues. Per the germline V gene, CDR1 is GTSNPN and CDR2 is SVGIG (reference sequence). The V segment lost 3 bases and the J segment 9 bases; nucleotides outside the gene matches: 10. CDR3 sequence (DNA): TGTGCCTGGAGGTTCCGGGACAGGGGGAATAGTTCACCCCTCCACTTT. Translating it yields CAWRFRDRGNSSPLHF.

This chain uses TRBV7-4 with TRBJ2-7; D is perhaps TRBD1 (6 bases). V lost 5 bases and J lost 3, with 11 bases in between. The CDR3 totals 13 residues. Germline V gives CDR1 SGHVT, CDR2 SQSDAQ. The CDR3 DNA reads TGTGCCAGCAGCCCTAGACAGGTCTACGAGCAGTACGTC. Its protein product is CASSPRQVYEQYV.

This clone was seen more than once but under ten times. This clone may be a read error of a much larger clone one base away. This chain connects TRBV18 to TRBJ1-1; D unresolved. The CDR3 is 14 residues long. V lost 8 bases to trimming and J lost 4 bases, with 17 bases between them. CDR1 is KGHSH, CDR2 LQKENI, per germline. The CDR3 spells CASPLTGEGTEAFF. CDR3 nucleotide sequence: TGTGCCAGCCCACTAACCGGAGAGGGCACTGAAGCTTTCTTT.

The chain recombines TRBV27 with TRBJ2-3; TRBD2 aligns across 13 bases. The CDR3 is 17 residues long. The germline V gene encodes CDR1 MNHEY and CDR2 SMNVEV (reference sequence). Trimming took 4 bases from V and 7 from J; bases not matched to a gene: 11. The CDR3 region has the DNA TGTGCCAGCAGTTCGGGGATAGGGACTAGCGGGATGAATACGCAGTATTTT. Its protein product is CASSSGIGTSGMNTQYF.

The chain uses TRBV27 and TRBJ2-7; TRBD2 matches at 9 bases. Germline CDR1 and CDR2: MNHEY and SMNVEV (reference sequence). The V gene end was trimmed by 8 bases and the J gene end by 3 bases; junction bases not matched to a gene: 14. The CDR3 spans 16 residues. The CDR3 protein is CASRSLRLAAVYEQYF. The CDR3, as DNA: TGTGCCAGCCGTTCCCTAAGACTAGCGGCCGTCTACGAGCAGTACTTC.

This clone came up a few times. The V gene is TRBV14, the J gene TRBJ2-1, with TRBD2 matching over 12 bases. Germline V gives CDR1 SGHDN, CDR2 FVKESK. This CDR3 spans 16 amino acids. J lost 7 bases, V lost 2 bases, and 6 bases had no gene match. CDR3 sequence (DNA): TGTGCCAGCAGCCAATCCCTCGGACTAGCGGGGAATGAGCAGTTCTTC. Translated, it gives CASSQSLGLAGNEQFF.

V usage is TRBV15 and J usage is TRBJ2-3, with TRBD2 identical over 8 bases. The CDR3 loop spans 17 amino acids. In germline, CDR1 is LNHNV, CDR2 YYDKDF (reference sequence). Trimming removed 3 bases from V and 1 base from J; junction bases left unmatched: 9. CDR3 amino acids: CATSRGAGAPGTDTQYF. As DNA, the CDR3 is TGTGCCACCAGCAGGGGAGCGGGGGCTCCGGGCACAGATACGCAGTATTTT.

This clone was seen a few times. The chain uses TRBV2 and TRBJ2-5; no clear D gene. Looked up from germline, CDR1 is SNHLY and CDR2 is FYNNEI. Trimming pared 4 bases from V and 7 bases from J, leaving 16 bases between. This CDR3 is built from 14 residues. The CDR3 here is CASSGIGLGGTQYF. The CDR3 DNA is TGTGCCAGCAGTGGGATAGGGCTGGGTGGGACCCAGTACTTC.

The rearrangement uses TRBV28 and TRBJ1-6, with unresolved D. The CDR3 runs 15 residues. Germline assignment: CDR1 MDHEN and CDR2 SYDVKM. V was pared by 2 bases and J by 5 bases, with 10 bases between. CDR3 residues: CASSLRAANNSPLHF. The DNA of the CDR3 is TGTGCCAGCAGTTTAAGGGCAGCTAATAATTCACCCCTCCACTTT.

Only a few counts were recorded for this clone. At one boundary the junction diverges from the germline segment, which might be a read error. The CDR3 sequence is CASSSSGSNTGELFF. Here the CDR3 DNA reads TGTGCTAGCAGCTCTAGCGGTTCTAACACCGGGGAGCTGTTTTTT. This sequence joins TRBV7-7 and TRBJ2-2, with 7 bases fitting TRBD2. The CDR3 consists of 15 residues. CDR1 SSHAT and CDR2 FNYEAQ come from the germline V gene (reference sequence).

The chain joins TRBV6-5 to TRBJ2-4, with unresolved D. This CDR3 spans 13 amino acids. The V gene lost 4 bases and the J gene lost 7 bases, with 11 bases spanning the gap. CDR1 and CDR2 (germline): MNHEY, SVGAGI. The CDR3 region has the DNA TGTGCCAGCAGTTCCGGATTTGGGAACATTCAGTACTTC. Protein: CASSSGFGNIQYF.

There are a few counts of this clone. At one boundary the junction diverges from the germline segment, which might be a read error. This chain connects TRBV5-4 to TRBJ2-7, with 8 positions matching TRBD2. The CDR3 length is 16 residues. From germline, CDR1 is SGHNT and CDR2 YYREEE (reference sequence). The CDR3 DNA follows: TGCGCCAGCAGCCAAGGTTTAACGGGAGGGTCCTACGAGCAGTACTTC. It codes for CASSQGLTGGSYEQYF. Complete variable domain (other parts from reference TRBV5-4 and TRBJ2-7): ETGVTQSPTHLIKTRGQQVTLRCSSQSGHNTVSWYQQALGQGPQFIFQYYREEENGRGNFPPRFSGLQFPNYSSELNVNALELDDSALYLCASSQGLTGGSYEQYFGPGTRLTVT.

This clone was detected a few times. The rearrangement uses TRBV29-1 and TRBJ1-2, with D possibly matching TRBD1 (6 bases). CDR1 SQVTM and CDR2 ANQGSEA come from the germline V gene. V was shortened by 7 bases and J by 4 bases, with 13 bases between the two germline ends. The CDR3 runs 12 residues. The CDR3 loop reads CSAVQGSYGYTF. The CDR3 nucleotides are TGCAGCGCAGTCCAGGGGTCCTATGGCTACACCTTC.

This clone was found a few times. A far larger clone differs by one base, so this is likely a read error. Other DNA sequences from this sample encode an identical CDR3 as well. V and J are TRBV2 and TRBJ1-2; 7 bases fit TRBD1. Germline assignment: CDR1 SNHLY and CDR2 FYNNEI. V lost 5 bases, J lost 4 bases, and 1 base stayed unmatched. The CDR3 has 12 residues. The CDR3 region has the DNA TGTGCCAGCAGTCGGGACAGCTATGGCTACACCTTC. Residues: CASSRDSYGYTF.

This clone has just a few counts. The rearrangement links TRBV9 to TRBJ1-6; tentative D call: TRBD1 (6 bases). The CDR3 is made up of 16 amino acids. With 3 bases removed from V and 3 bases from J, the gap between germline ends came to 13 bases. Germline V gene sequence: CDR1 SGDLS, CDR2 YYNGEE. The CDR3 here is CASSALGGGYNSPLHF. The CDR3 region has the DNA TGTGCCAGCAGCGCGTTGGGGGGCGGCTATAATTCACCCCTCCACTTT.

The rearrangement links TRBV7-2 to TRBJ2-3, with D unclear. The V end was cut by 6 bases, the J end by 1 base, with 8 bases between. CDR1 is SGHTA and CDR2 is FQGNSA in the germline V gene. The CDR3 spans 13 residues. In DNA, the CDR3 is TGTGCCAGCAGAAACACAGGCACAGATACGCAGTATTTT. Translated, it gives CASRNTGTDTQYF.

This clone was detected many times. This chain links TRBV14 with TRBJ2-3; no reliable D call. Per the germline V gene, CDR1 is SGHDN and CDR2 is FVKESK. V lost 5 bases and J 1 base, leaving 16 bases between the germline ends. The CDR3 totals 16 residues. The chain's CDR3 is CASSSLVGFGTDTQYF. Here the CDR3 DNA reads TGTGCCAGCAGCTCGTTGGTCGGGTTTGGCACAGATACGCAGTATTTT. The full variable domain, with the rest looked up from reference TRBV14 and TRBJ2-3, is EAGVTQFPSHSVIEKGQTVTLRCDPISGHDNLYWYRRVMGKEIKFLLHFVKESKQDESGMPNNRFLAERTGGTYSTLKVQPAELEDSGVYFCASSSLVGFGTDTQYFGPGTRLTVL.

In this sample, this clone is medium-sized. Within the sample, other DNA sequences also encode this same CDR3. The rearrangement links TRBV6-6 to TRBJ1-4; D remains ambiguous. The ends were cut back, 2 bases at V and 5 bases at J, with 6 bases in the middle. The CDR3 is 13 residues long. Per germline, CDR1 MNHNY and CDR2 SVGAGI (reference sequence). This CDR3 reads CASSYPGNEKLFF. DNA for the CDR3: TGTGCCAGCAGTTACCCCGGGAATGAAAAACTGTTTTTT.